This T cell receptor beta chain appears in the sequencing data of a study of control samples from healthy donors and cancer patients (dated by TCRdb to 2020 to 2022). Libraries were constructed by the immunoSEQ multiplex PCR assay. The table was pulled from immuneACCESS by TCRdb, which kept in-frame rearrangements only. Such tables lose some clones; where checked, under half of the loss comes from unresolved V genes, and the rest has no known cause. This sample lists about 140,000 clones; roughly 88% were detected once. More than 1.5% of the sample rests with the top ten. Remarks on this clone: Its recognized antigen is unknown. No per-base quality is available; no much larger clone lies one base away.

In the germline V gene, CDR1 corresponds to SGHAT and CDR2 to FQNNGV. The CDR3, cysteine through phenylalanine, is 14 amino acids long. CDR3 DNA only is kept here, 42 bases in frame from base 1. Deletion took 4 bases off V and 5 bases off J, with a span of 14 bases between the germline ends. The chain couples TRBV11-2 to TRBJ1-2, with a weak D call of TRBD1 (5 bases match). This sequence was found in a man aged 18 to 29 in good health. Sequenced material: blood. The DNA reads as follows: TGTGCCAGCAGCTCGGACACCGCGGGGTATGGCTACACCTTC. Its translation is CASSSDTAGYGYTF.